Listed below are T cell receptor beta chains from one sample, sequenced in a study of graft-versus-host responses after intestinal transplantation. Assay used: immunoSEQ multiplex PCR; TCRdb lists only in-frame clones, some missing. The repertoire holds more than 85,000 clones, with approximately 90% as singletons. These receptors have no identified antigens. The sample here was unstimulated CD8+ T cells sorted from spleen or lymph node cells, taken before transplant. The receptors originated from a human donor who was the organ donor for an intestinal transplant. The CDR3 runs from the conserved cysteine through the conserved F or W. The D gene is left open where the match is weak. Clone size appears in some rows only: once, few, many, or a class for an expanded clone.

clone size: -; J gene: TRBJ2-7; V gene: TRBV19; D gene: -; CDR3 length: 14; CDR3 protein: CASSIRDKISQQYF; CDR3 DNA: TGTGCCAGTAGTATTCGGGACAAGATCAGTCAGCAGTACTTC
clone size: -; J gene: TRBJ1-5; V gene: TRBV4-2; D gene: TRBD1; CDR3 length: 17; CDR3 protein: CASSQGNNGQGAEPQHF; CDR3 DNA: TGTGCCAGCAGTCAAGGCAACAATGGACAGGGAGCGGAGCCCCAGCATTTT
clone size: -; J gene: TRBJ1-2; V gene: TRBV28; D gene: -; CDR3 length: 18; CDR3 protein: CASSSLTLMVSSGYGYTF; CDR3 DNA: TGTGCCAGCAGTTCCCTAACCCTAATGGTATCTTCGGGCTATGGCTACACCTTC
clone size: few; J gene: TRBJ1-2; V gene: TRBV6-6; D gene: TRBD1; CDR3 length: 14; CDR3 protein: CASSLRQGNIGYTF; CDR3 DNA: TGTGCCAGCAGTTTGCGACAGGGGAACATAGGCTACACCTTC
clone size: -; J gene: TRBJ1-1; V gene: TRBV29-1; D gene: -; CDR3 length: 13; CDR3 protein: CSGKGGENTEAFF; CDR3 DNA: TGCAGCGGAAAGGGGGGGGAGAACACTGAAGCTTTCTTT
clone size: few; J gene: TRBJ2-1; V gene: TRBV15; D gene: -; CDR3 length: 15; CDR3 protein: CATSRAGARYNEQFF; CDR3 DNA: TGTGCCACCAGCAGGGCAGGGGCCAGGTACAATGAGCAGTTCTTC
clone size: -; J gene: TRBJ2-2; V gene: TRBV13; D gene: TRBD2; CDR3 length: 17; CDR3 protein: CASSLSGGGSDTGELFF; CDR3 DNA: TGTGCCAGCAGCTTAAGCGGCGGGGGGAGCGACACCGGGGAGCTGTTTTTT
clone size: once; J gene: TRBJ1-2; V gene: TRBV19; D gene: -; CDR3 length: 13; CDR3 protein: CASSVDTFYGYTF; CDR3 DNA: TGTGCCAGTAGTGTCGACACATTTTATGGCTACACCTTC
clone size: once; J gene: TRBJ2-3; V gene: TRBV11-2; D gene: TRBD2; CDR3 length: 16; CDR3 protein: CASSRGLATSTDTQYF; CDR3 DNA: TGTGCCAGCAGCCGGGGACTAGCGACTAGCACAGATACGCAGTATTTT
clone size: -; J gene: TRBJ2-5; V gene: TRBV6-5; D gene: TRBD2; CDR3 length: 14; CDR3 protein: CASSTSALVETQYF; CDR3 DNA: TGTGCCAGCAGTACTAGCGCCCTGGTAGAGACCCAGTACTTC
clone size: -; J gene: TRBJ2-7; V gene: TRBV5-1; D gene: TRBD1; CDR3 length: 16; CDR3 protein: CASSLVPGDRGYEQYF; CDR3 DNA: TGCGCCAGCAGCTTGGTCCCTGGGGACAGGGGTTACGAGCAGTACTTC
clone size: -; J gene: TRBJ1-1; V gene: TRBV6-5; D gene: -; CDR3 length: 16; CDR3 protein: CASSYARDIGLAEAFF; CDR3 DNA: TGTGCCAGCAGTTACGCTAGGGACATAGGGTTGGCTGAAGCTTTCTTT
clone size: -; J gene: TRBJ1-2; V gene: TRBV5-6; D gene: -; CDR3 length: 14; CDR3 protein: CASSFLGAYYGYTF; CDR3 DNA: TGTGCCAGCAGCTTCCTAGGGGCCTACTATGGCTACACCTTC
clone size: once; J gene: TRBJ2-1; V gene: TRBV5-4; D gene: -; CDR3 length: 14; CDR3 protein: CASSLLARYNEQFF; CDR3 DNA: TGTGCCAGCAGCTTGTTGGCTAGATACAATGAGCAGTTCTTC
clone size: -; J gene: TRBJ2-3; V gene: TRBV25-1; D gene: -; CDR3 length: 15; CDR3 protein: CASSELRPSGDTQYF; CDR3 DNA: TGTGCCAGCAGTGAATTAAGGCCCTCCGGGGATACGCAGTATTTT
clone size: -; J gene: TRBJ2-1; V gene: TRBV7-9; D gene: TRBD2; CDR3 length: 18; CDR3 protein: CASSSPLAGGRSYNEQFF; CDR3 DNA: TGTGCCAGCAGCTCGCCTCTAGCGGGAGGGCGGTCCTACAATGAGCAGTTCTTC
clone size: -; J gene: TRBJ2-7; V gene: TRBV27; D gene: -; CDR3 length: 17; CDR3 protein: CASSPPGGAPRPYEQYF; CDR3 DNA: TGTGCCAGCAGTCCCCCTGGAGGGGCCCCAAGGCCCTACGAGCAGTACTTC
clone size: -; J gene: TRBJ2-1; V gene: TRBV29-1; D gene: -; CDR3 length: 14; CDR3 protein: CSVTGERADNEQFF; CDR3 DNA: TGCAGCGTCACCGGAGAGCGGGCAGACAATGAGCAGTTCTTC
clone size: -; J gene: TRBJ2-7; V gene: TRBV5-1; D gene: TRBD1; CDR3 length: 15; CDR3 protein: CASSLPQGAGYEQYF; CDR3 DNA: TGCGCCAGCAGCTTACCGCAGGGGGCTGGCTACGAGCAGTACTTC
clone size: once; J gene: TRBJ1-2; V gene: TRBV19; D gene: -; CDR3 length: 15; CDR3 protein: CASSIKTVGHYGYTF; CDR3 DNA: TGTGCCAGTAGTATAAAGACAGTAGGCCATTATGGCTACACCTTC
clone size: -; J gene: TRBJ2-1; V gene: TRBV10-3; D gene: TRBD2; CDR3 length: 14; CDR3 protein: CAIRLAGGSNEQFF; CDR3 DNA: TGTGCCATCAGATTAGCGGGAGGTAGTAATGAGCAGTTCTTC
clone size: -; J gene: TRBJ2-5; V gene: TRBV6-5; D gene: -; CDR3 length: 13; CDR3 protein: CASRRSPQETQYF; CDR3 DNA: TGTGCCAGCAGGCGCTCACCTCAAGAGACCCAGTACTTC
clone size: -; J gene: TRBJ2-7; V gene: TRBV4-1; D gene: TRBD2; CDR3 length: 15; CDR3 protein: CASSQYRGRDYEQYF; CDR3 DNA: TGCGCCAGCAGCCAGTATCGAGGGAGGGACTACGAGCAGTACTTC
clone size: -; J gene: TRBJ2-7; V gene: TRBV5-4; D gene: TRBD2; CDR3 length: 15; CDR3 protein: CASSLELAGGYEQYF; CDR3 DNA: TGTGCCAGCAGCTTGGAGCTAGCGGGAGGCTACGAGCAGTACTTC
clone size: -; J gene: TRBJ2-1; V gene: TRBV5-1; D gene: -; CDR3 length: 15; CDR3 protein: CASSYHSVTYNEQFF; CDR3 DNA: TGCGCCAGCAGCTACCACTCCGTTACCTACAATGAGCAGTTCTTC
clone size: -; J gene: TRBJ2-5; V gene: TRBV13; D gene: TRBD2; CDR3 length: 18; CDR3 protein: CASSSSRGTSGVRETQYF; CDR3 DNA: TGTGCCAGCAGCTCCTCTCGCGGGACTAGCGGGGTGCGAGAGACCCAGTACTTC
clone size: -; J gene: TRBJ1-5; V gene: TRBV6-5; D gene: -; CDR3 length: 13; CDR3 protein: CASRPGAGQPQHF; CDR3 DNA: TGTGCCAGCAGACCGGGAGCTGGTCAGCCCCAGCATTTT
clone size: -; J gene: TRBJ2-7; V gene: TRBV4-1; D gene: TRBD1; CDR3 length: 14; CDR3 protein: CASSRGQGSGEQYF; CDR3 DNA: TGCGCCAGCAGCCGAGGACAGGGCTCAGGGGAGCAGTACTTC
clone size: -; J gene: TRBJ2-7; V gene: TRBV6-1; D gene: -; CDR3 length: 15; CDR3 protein: CASSVRYLRFREQYF; CDR3 DNA: TGTGCCAGCAGTGTTCGGTATTTGAGGTTCCGCGAGCAGTACTTC
clone size: -; J gene: TRBJ2-7; V gene: TRBV28; D gene: -; CDR3 length: 16; CDR3 protein: CASSFGKGESPYEQYF; CDR3 DNA: TGTGCCAGCAGTTTCGGCAAGGGGGAGTCCCCCTACGAGCAGTACTTC
clone size: -; J gene: TRBJ1-2; V gene: TRBV10-2; D gene: -; CDR3 length: 12; CDR3 protein: CASKDGGRGYTF; CDR3 DNA: TGCGCCAGCAAGGATGGCGGCCGGGGCTACACCTTC
clone size: -; J gene: TRBJ1-2; V gene: TRBV27; D gene: TRBD1; CDR3 length: 22; CDR3 protein: CASSLHPRKGTGGNPYIYGYTF; CDR3 DNA: TGTGCCAGCAGTTTACACCCCAGAAAAGGGACAGGGGGCAACCCCTACATCTATGGCTACACCTTC
clone size: -; J gene: TRBJ2-1; V gene: TRBV27; D gene: -; CDR3 length: 17; CDR3 protein: CASSLSFTGPFHNEQFF; CDR3 DNA: TGTGCCAGCAGTTTAAGCTTTACAGGGCCCTTTCACAATGAGCAGTTCTTC
clone size: -; J gene: TRBJ2-5; V gene: TRBV30; D gene: TRBD1; CDR3 length: 16; CDR3 protein: CAWSDLVGQGSETQYF; CDR3 DNA: TGTGCCTGGAGTGACCTAGTGGGACAGGGCAGCGAGACCCAGTACTTC
clone size: -; J gene: TRBJ2-3; V gene: TRBV6-6; D gene: -; CDR3 length: 16; CDR3 protein: CASSYSIGVAGDTQYF; CDR3 DNA: TGTGCCAGCAGTTACTCGATTGGGGTGGCGGGAGATACGCAGTATTTT
clone size: -; J gene: TRBJ2-5; V gene: TRBV28; D gene: TRBD2; CDR3 length: 18; CDR3 protein: CASSFTASGEDPQETQYF; CDR3 DNA: TGTGCCAGCAGTTTTACGGCTAGCGGGGAGGACCCCCAAGAGACCCAGTACTTC
clone size: -; J gene: TRBJ2-5; V gene: TRBV10-3; D gene: -; CDR3 length: 12; CDR3 protein: CAISGITQTQYF; CDR3 DNA: TGTGCCATCAGTGGCATAACTCAGACCCAGTACTTC
clone size: -; J gene: TRBJ1-1; V gene: TRBV25-1; D gene: -; CDR3 length: 13; CDR3 protein: CASTRTANTEVFF; CDR3 DNA: TGTGCCAGCACCCGGACAGCTAACACTGAAGTTTTCTTT
clone size: -; J gene: TRBJ1-5; V gene: TRBV5-1; D gene: TRBD1; CDR3 length: 15; CDR3 protein: CASSFGTGGDQPQHF; CDR3 DNA: TGCGCCAGCAGCTTCGGGACAGGGGGGGATCAGCCCCAGCATTTT
clone size: few; J gene: TRBJ2-1; V gene: TRBV7-3; D gene: -; CDR3 length: 13; CDR3 protein: CASSLSGEAEQFF; CDR3 DNA: TGTGCCAGCAGCTTATCCGGGGAGGCCGAGCAGTTCTTC
clone size: once; J gene: TRBJ1-2; V gene: TRBV15; D gene: TRBD1; CDR3 length: 16; CDR3 protein: CATSASPAQGGYGYTF; CDR3 DNA: TGTGCCACCAGCGCCAGTCCAGCTCAGGGGGGCTATGGCTACACCTTC
clone size: -; J gene: TRBJ2-2; V gene: TRBV5-6; D gene: -; CDR3 length: 16; CDR3 protein: CASSLVPQGNTGELFF; CDR3 DNA: TGTGCCAGCAGCTTGGTGCCCCAGGGGAACACCGGGGAGCTGTTTTTT
clone size: few; J gene: TRBJ2-3; V gene: TRBV29-1; D gene: TRBD2; CDR3 length: 15; CDR3 protein: CSVGTSGGTTDTQYF; CDR3 DNA: TGCAGCGTTGGAACTAGCGGGGGGACCACAGATACGCAGTATTTT
clone size: -; J gene: TRBJ1-3; V gene: TRBV7-8; D gene: -; CDR3 length: 16; CDR3 protein: CASSLDLRGSGNTIYF; CDR3 DNA: TGTGCCAGCAGCTTAGACCTGAGAGGCTCTGGAAACACCATATATTTT
clone size: -; J gene: TRBJ2-3; V gene: TRBV30; D gene: TRBD1; CDR3 length: 14; CDR3 protein: CAWSVHRGTDTQYF; CDR3 DNA: TGTGCCTGGAGTGTCCACAGGGGTACAGATACGCAGTATTTT
clone size: -; J gene: TRBJ1-5; V gene: TRBV2; D gene: -; CDR3 length: 15; CDR3 protein: CASSWGQGSNQPQHF; CDR3 DNA: TGTGCCAGCAGTTGGGGACAAGGTAGCAATCAGCCCCAGCATTTT
clone size: -; J gene: TRBJ2-7; V gene: TRBV7-9; D gene: TRBD1; CDR3 length: 13; CDR3 protein: CASSSGTVYEQYF; CDR3 DNA: TGTGCCAGCAGCTCCGGGACAGTCTACGAGCAGTACTTC
clone size: -; J gene: TRBJ2-7; V gene: TRBV19; D gene: -; CDR3 length: 15; CDR3 protein: CASSIVIGQSYEQYF; CDR3 DNA: TGTGCCAGTAGTATTGTGATAGGACAGTCCTACGAGCAGTACTTC
clone size: -; J gene: TRBJ1-5; V gene: TRBV6-5; D gene: -; CDR3 length: 13; CDR3 protein: CASREGVNQPQHF; CDR3 DNA: TGTGCCAGCAGGGAAGGGGTAAATCAGCCCCAGCATTTT
clone size: -; J gene: TRBJ2-3; V gene: TRBV14; D gene: -; CDR3 length: 12; CDR3 protein: CASSPTGDTQYF; CDR3 DNA: TGTGCCAGCAGCCCGACTGGGGATACGCAGTATTTT
clone size: -; J gene: TRBJ2-7; V gene: TRBV14; D gene: -; CDR3 length: 13; CDR3 protein: CASSQGRGYEQYF; CDR3 DNA: TGTGCCAGCAGCCAAGGCAGGGGCTACGAGCAGTACTTC
clone size: -; J gene: TRBJ2-3; V gene: TRBV28; D gene: TRBD2; CDR3 length: 15; CDR3 protein: CASSLRTSGTDTQYF; CDR3 DNA: TGTGCCAGCAGTTTACGGACTAGTGGCACAGATACGCAGTATTTT